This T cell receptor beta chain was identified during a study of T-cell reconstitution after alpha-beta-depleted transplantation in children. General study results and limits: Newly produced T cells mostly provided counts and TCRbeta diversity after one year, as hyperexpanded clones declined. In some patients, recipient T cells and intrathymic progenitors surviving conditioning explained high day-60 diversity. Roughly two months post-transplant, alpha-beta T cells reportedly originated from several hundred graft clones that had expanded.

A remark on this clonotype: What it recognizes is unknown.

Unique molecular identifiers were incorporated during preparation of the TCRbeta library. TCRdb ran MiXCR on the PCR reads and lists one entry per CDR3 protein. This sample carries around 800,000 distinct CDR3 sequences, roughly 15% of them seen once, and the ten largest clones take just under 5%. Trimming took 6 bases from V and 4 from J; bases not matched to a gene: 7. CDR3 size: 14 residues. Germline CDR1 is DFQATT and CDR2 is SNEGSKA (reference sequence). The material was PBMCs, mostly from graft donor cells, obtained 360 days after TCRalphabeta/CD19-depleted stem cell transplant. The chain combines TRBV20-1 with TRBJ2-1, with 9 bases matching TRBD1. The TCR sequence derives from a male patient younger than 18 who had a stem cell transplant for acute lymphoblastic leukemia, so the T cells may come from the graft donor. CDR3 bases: TGCAGTGCGCCTACAGGGGGCGCTTACAATGAGCAGTTCTTC. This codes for CSAPTGGAYNEQFF.